The 31 T cell receptor beta chains reported below all come from one sample, sequenced in a study of CD8 T cells in ankylosing spondylitis. Overall study results and limits: The study identified a TCR beta motif of eight highly homologous variants that appeared characteristic of ankylosing spondylitis blood.

TCRdb analysed the 5' RACE reads with MiXCR anew, one entry per CDR3 protein. The table lists about 420,000 distinct CDR3 sequences, 20% to 25% of them singletons. Their recognized antigens are unknown. The sequenced material came from blood, either unsorted or a sorted T cell fraction (not recorded which). The receptor set was obtained from a male donor with ankylosing spondylitis.

This CDR3 reads CATSRDTGVQPQHF. CDR3 nucleotide sequence: TGTGCCACCAGCAGAGATACAGGGGTTCAGCCCCAGCATTTT. The chain employs TRBV15 and TRBJ1-5, with 7 bases fitting TRBD1. Germline CDR1 LNHNV, CDR2 YYDKDF (reference sequence). After removal of 0 bases from V and 6 bases from J, the junction contained 2 bases not matched to a gene. This CDR3 has 14 residues.

There are many counts of this clonotype. The gene calls are TRBV12-3 or TRBV12-4 and TRBJ2-5, with D possibly TRBD2 on 6 matching bases. The V and J ends lost 8 bases and 4 bases respectively, with 17 bases between them. The CDR3 sequence is 14 residues long. The CDR3 is CASGAGSRGETQYF. The CDR3 DNA is TGTGCCAGCGGTGCCGGGAGCCGTGGAGAGACCCAGTACTTC.

The chain combines TRBV7-2 with TRBJ2-2, with D unclear. CDR3 length: 14 amino acids. The V gene's germline CDR1 is SGHTA and CDR2 FQGNSA. V was shortened by 5 bases and J by 2 bases, with 9 bases between the two germline ends. The CDR3 loop is CASSLWANTGELFF. The CDR3 coding sequence is TGTGCCAGCAGCCTGTGGGCTAACACCGGGGAGCTGTTTTTT.

The chain uses TRBV7-9 and TRBJ1-1; D uncertain. V dropped 5 bases and J dropped 0 bases, with 13 bases sitting between them. Germline CDR1 is SEHNR and CDR2 is FQNEAQ (reference sequence). This CDR3 has 15 amino acids. For the CDR3, the DNA is TGTGCCAGCAGCCACGGACCTACCTTGAACACTGAAGCTTTCTTT. Translation gives CASSHGPTLNTEAFF.

This clonotype was observed a handful of times. The genes are TRBV4-1 and TRBJ2-1; D not resolved. Germline CDR1 reads MGHRA; CDR2 reads YSYEKL. Trimming left V 2 bases short and J 10 bases short, with 15 bases between. The CDR3 loop spans 14 amino acids. CDR3 residues: CASSQLSDPREQFF. The CDR3 region has the DNA TGCGCCAGCAGCCAACTGTCAGACCCCAGGGAGCAGTTCTTC.

This clonotype showed up just a few times. The gene calls are TRBV28 and TRBJ1-2; 7 positions match TRBD1. The CDR3 loop spans 15 amino acids. Germline V gives CDR1 MDHEN, CDR2 SYDVKM. Germline trimming cut 5 bases from V and 0 bases from J; bases unmatched to any gene: 6. The DNA of the CDR3 is TGTGCCAGCAGTCGTCCCGGGACAGCTAACTATGGCTACACCTTC. Amino acid sequence: CASSRPGTANYGYTF.

This chain uses TRBV10-3 with TRBJ2-7; D is unresolved. The CDR3 runs to 11 residues. V lost 4 bases and J 4 bases, leaving 5 bases between the germline ends. CDR1 ENHRY and CDR2 SYGVKD come from the germline V gene. The CDR3 spells CAISASYEQYF. CDR3 sequence (DNA): TGTGCCATCAGTGCGTCGTACGAGCAGTACTTC.

On this clonotype: An end of the junction differs from the germline gene, which may be a read error. This chain joins TRBV7-7 and TRBJ2-7, with a weak D call TRBD1 (6 bases). This CDR3 has 16 residues. Germline assignment: CDR1 SSHAT and CDR2 FNYEAQ (reference sequence). The CDR3 region is CASRDTKVRDKYEQYF. As DNA, the CDR3 is TGTGCTAGCAGGGACACCAAAGTCCGGGACAAATACGAGCAGTACTTC. Full variable domain (rest looked up from reference TRBV7-7 and TRBJ2-7): GAGVSQSPRYKVTKRGQDVTLRCDPISSHATLYWYQQALGQGPEFLTYFNYEAQPDKSGLPSDRFSAERPEGSISTLTIQRTEQRDSAMYRCASRDTKVRDKYEQYFGPGTRLTVT.

This clonotype was counted between two and nine times. The chain carries TRBV9 and TRBJ2-3, with 9 bases fitting TRBD2. Germline-derived CDR1 and CDR2 are SGDLS and YYNGEE. This CDR3 has 17 amino acids. Germline trimming cut 2 bases from V and 4 bases from J; bases unmatched to any gene: 11. CDR3 amino acids: CASSVDHSGRVADTQYF. The CDR3 region has the DNA TGTGCCAGCAGCGTGGACCATAGCGGGAGAGTAGCAGATACGCAGTATTTT. Full variable domain (missing parts from reference TRBV9 and TRBJ2-3): DSGVTQTPKHLITATGQRVTLRCSPRSGDLSVYWYQQSLDQGLQFLIQYYNGEERAKGNILERFSAQQFPDLHSELNLSSLELGDSALYFCASSVDHSGRVADTQYFGPGTRLTVL.

The V call is TRBV24-1, the J call TRBJ2-1; D might be TRBD1 or TRBD2, each matching 6 bases. The CDR3 length is 16 residues. Trimming stripped 3 bases from V and 0 bases from J, with 11 bases between. From germline, CDR1 is KGHDR and CDR2 SFDVKD. CDR3 in DNA: TGTGCCACCAGTGATAGGGGGGCAAGCTCCTACAATGAGCAGTTCTTC. Its translation is CATSDRGASSYNEQFF.

This chain uses TRBV28 with TRBJ1-1; 9 bases are shared with TRBD1. The CDR3 is 15 residues long. V trimming: 4 bases; J trimming: 6 bases; junction bases outside the gene matches: 9. CDR1 and CDR2 (germline): MDHEN, SYDVKM. CDR3 sequence (DNA): TGTGCCAGCAGTTCCACAGGGGGCGCAAAGGCTGAAGCTTTCTTT. Protein product: CASSSTGGAKAEAFF.

Many counts were recorded for this clonotype. The CDR3 reads CSAAVSLGEAFF. CDR3 DNA: TGCAGCGCCGCCGTTTCCCTTGGTGAAGCTTTCTTT. This chain links TRBV29-1 with TRBJ1-1, with unresolved D. Trimming removed 7 bases from V and 7 bases from J, with 16 bases in between. The CDR3 totals 12 residues. Germline V CDR1 and CDR2: SQVTM, ANQGSEA.

J is TRBJ2-1 and V is TRBV18; TRBD2 aligns across 8 bases. The CDR3 length is 15 residues. The germline V gene has CDR1 KGHSH and CDR2 LQKENI. V dropped 2 bases and J dropped 0; count of bases not matched to a gene: 0. The CDR3 loop is CASSPGTSSYNEQFF. The CDR3, as DNA: TGTGCCAGCTCACCAGGGACTAGCTCCTACAATGAGCAGTTCTTC.

The chain links TRBV5-1 to TRBJ2-2; possible D gene TRBD2, 6 bases. Trimming pared 4 bases from V and 6 bases from J, leaving 16 bases between. This CDR3 is built from 15 residues. CDR1 and CDR2 from the germline V gene are SGHRS and YFSETQ. This CDR3 reads CASSLRGPGAGELFF. CDR3 nucleotide sequence: TGCGCCAGCAGCCTCCGTGGACCGGGGGCCGGGGAGCTGTTTTTT.

This clonotype was found a few times. The chain employs TRBV7-9 and TRBJ1-2; 7 bases are shared with TRBD1. Germline loops: CDR1 SEHNR, CDR2 FQNEAQ (reference sequence). V gave up 4 bases and J gave up 6 bases; unmatched junction bases: 5. The length of the CDR3 is 13 residues. CDR3 bases: TGTGCCAGCAGCTCGACAGGGTTGGATGGCTACACCTTC. Amino acid sequence: CASSSTGLDGYTF.

This clonotype was seen repeatedly, ten times or more. The chain links TRBV28 to TRBJ2-3; 7 bases fit TRBD2. Germline values: CDR1 MDHEN, CDR2 SYDVKM. V shed 5 bases, J shed 0 bases, and the junction held 5 bases outside the gene matches. The CDR3 consists of 15 residues. Here the CDR3 reads CASSLTGGSTDTQYF. Written as DNA, the CDR3 is TGTGCCAGCAGTCTCACGGGGGGTAGCACAGATACGCAGTATTTT.

This clonotype occurred a few times. This chain links TRBV12-3 or TRBV12-4 with TRBJ2-7; D uncertain. CDR3 length equals 13 residues. V gave up 3 bases and J gave up 3 bases, with 9 bases separating them. CDR3 loop: CASSLYHNYEQYF. CDR3 nucleotide sequence: TGTGCCAGCAGTTTGTATCATAACTACGAGCAGTACTTC.

This clonotype was counted only a few times. This chain uses TRBV25-1 with TRBJ1-4; D not certain. CDR1 is MGHDK and CDR2 is SYGVNS in the germline V gene. There are 16 residues in the CDR3. The germline V and J ends were trimmed by 1 base and 7 bases, with 16 bases remaining between them. CDR3 nucleotide sequence: TGTGCCAGCAGTGAATCCAGGCGGGCGGATCCTGAAAAACTGTTTTTT. The encoded protein is CASSESRRADPEKLFF.

The chain combines TRBV20-1 with TRBJ2-1; D is undetermined. CDR3 size: 11 residues. V lost 5 bases and J 10 bases, leaving 12 bases between the germline ends. Germline CDR1 DFQATT, CDR2 SNEGSKA (reference sequence). For the CDR3, the DNA is TGCAGTGCTTACTCCTCCTCCGAGCAGTTCTTC. This translates into CSAYSSSEQFF.

The table lists this clonotype with a few counts. The chain combines TRBV12-3 or TRBV12-4 with TRBJ2-6, with 7 nucleotides matching TRBD2. V trimming: 6 bases; J trimming: 4 bases; junction bases outside the gene matches: 12. The CDR3 has 17 residues. In DNA form, the CDR3 reads TGTGCCAGCAGCCCCGGGGGGAATGCGAACGGGGCCAACGTCCTGACTTTC. It specifies CASSPGGNANGANVLTF.

This clonotype was detected only a few times. The V and J genes are TRBV5-1 and TRBJ2-1; 8 bases map to TRBD2. The length of the CDR3 is 14 residues. Germline V CDR1 and CDR2: SGHRS, YFSETQ. V was pared by 5 bases and J by 6 bases, with 7 bases of the junction left unmatched. The CDR3 spells CASRALAELNEQFF. The DNA of the CDR3 is TGCGCCAGCAGGGCACTAGCGGAACTCAATGAGCAGTTCTTC.

The chain couples TRBV20-1 to TRBJ2-7, with TRBD2 matching over 13 bases. This CDR3 is built from 14 residues. V shed 7 bases, J shed 0 bases, and the junction held 3 bases outside the gene matches. Looked up from germline, CDR1 is DFQATT and CDR2 is SNEGSKA (reference sequence). CDR3 sequence: CSVTSGRASYEQYF. CDR3 sequence (DNA): TGCAGTGTTACTAGCGGGAGGGCCTCCTACGAGCAGTACTTC.

The V and J genes are TRBV12-3 or TRBV12-4 and TRBJ2-3, with TRBD2 as a possible D gene (6 bases). V dropped 4 bases and J dropped 0 bases, with 11 bases sitting between them. This CDR3 is 15 amino acids long. For the CDR3, the DNA is TGTGCCAGCAGTTCGAGACTAGGGAGCACAGATACGCAGTATTTT. It translates to CASSSRLGSTDTQYF.

This chain uses TRBV29-1 with TRBJ2-7; the match to TRBD2 covers 13 bases. Trimming took 1 base from V and 3 from J; bases not matched to a gene: 12. Germline V gives CDR1 SQVTM, CDR2 ANQGSEA. This CDR3 has 18 amino acids. CDR3 amino acids: CSVEVGGLAGQGLYEQYF. CDR3 sequence (DNA): TGCAGCGTTGAAGTCGGGGGACTAGCGGGACAAGGACTCTACGAGCAGTACTTC.

The chain joins TRBV21-1 to TRBJ2-7; the table calls TRBD2, which could not be checked here. TRBV21-1 is described as a pseudogene. The length of the CDR3 is 19 residues. Written as DNA, the CDR3 is TGTGCCAGCAGCAAAGCGCCTAGCGGGAGCCTGAGTAAGCGCTACGAGCAGTACTTC. Translation: CASSKAPSGSLSKRYEQYF.

In this sample, this clonotype turned up a few times. The rearrangement uses TRBV7-3 and TRBJ2-5, with TRBD1 identical over 8 bases. CDR1 is SGHTA and CDR2 is FQGTGA in the germline V gene. The CDR3 runs to 15 residues. J lost 7 bases, V lost 4 bases, and 11 bases had no gene match. DNA of the CDR3: TGTGCCAGCAGCTCGGACAGGGAGAGCGAGTGGACCCAGTACTTC. Translated, it gives CASSSDRESEWTQYF.

With regard to this clonotype: Compared with germline, one end of the junction differs, possibly owing to a read error. This chain uses TRBV7-7 with TRBJ2-2, with D perhaps matching TRBD1 or TRBD2 (7 bases each). Germline CDR1 SSHAT, CDR2 FNYEAQ (reference sequence). CDR3 size: 15 residues. This CDR3 is CASSPQGRGTGELFF. CDR3 coding DNA: TGTGCTAGCAGCCCACAGGGGAGGGGGACCGGGGAGCTGTTTTTT.

The table lists this clonotype with a few counts. The CDR3 sequence: CASRPTSGGRREQYF. The DNA for the CDR3 is TGTGCCAGCAGACCTACTAGCGGGGGGCGCCGCGAGCAGTACTTC. The chain combines TRBV2 with TRBJ2-7, with 12 bases aligning to TRBD2. Germline V lookup: CDR1 SNHLY, CDR2 FYNNEI. The length of the CDR3 is 15 residues. V shed 6 bases, J shed 6 bases, and the junction held 9 bases outside the gene matches.

The count of this clonotype is one. The chain employs TRBV12-3 or TRBV12-4 and TRBJ2-7, with 8 bases matching TRBD1. J was trimmed by 2 bases and V by 3 bases; bases with no gene match: 6. The CDR3 has 15 residues. The CDR3 reads CASSFPSGQAYEQYF. Written as DNA, the CDR3 is TGTGCCAGCAGTTTTCCCTCGGGACAGGCCTACGAGCAGTACTTC.

In this sample, this clonotype turned up a few times. The gene calls are TRBV29-1 and TRBJ1-2; D uncertain. Trimming took off 2 bases at V and 0 bases at J, with 1 base between the two ends. This CDR3 region has 11 residues. Germline loops: CDR1 SQVTM, CDR2 ANQGSEA. The CDR3 region has the DNA TGCAGCGTTGAAACTAACTATGGCTACACCTTC. This gives the protein CSVETNYGYTF.

The chain combines TRBV6-5 with TRBJ2-1; the D is unclear. The V end was cut by 2 bases, the J end by 1 base, with 21 bases between. In germline, CDR1 is MNHEY, CDR2 SVGAGI. The CDR3 loop spans 19 amino acids. CDR3 nucleotide sequence: TGTGCCAGCAGTTACACCTCCGAGTATCGGGCGACGTCCTACAATGAGCAGTTCTTC. Amino acid sequence: CASSYTSEYRATSYNEQFF.